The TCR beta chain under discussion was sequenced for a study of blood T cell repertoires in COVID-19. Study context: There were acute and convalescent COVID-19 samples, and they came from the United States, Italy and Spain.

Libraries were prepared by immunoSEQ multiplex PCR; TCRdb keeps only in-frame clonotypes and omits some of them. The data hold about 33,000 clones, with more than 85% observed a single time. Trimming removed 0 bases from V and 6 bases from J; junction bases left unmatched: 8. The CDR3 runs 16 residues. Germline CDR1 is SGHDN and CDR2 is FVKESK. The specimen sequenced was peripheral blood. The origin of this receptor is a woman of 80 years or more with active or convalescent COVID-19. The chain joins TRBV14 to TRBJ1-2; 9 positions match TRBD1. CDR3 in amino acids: CASSQDLTGGGDGYTF. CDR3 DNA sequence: TGTGCCAGCAGCCAAGATTTGACAGGGGGGGGTGATGGCTACACCTTC.